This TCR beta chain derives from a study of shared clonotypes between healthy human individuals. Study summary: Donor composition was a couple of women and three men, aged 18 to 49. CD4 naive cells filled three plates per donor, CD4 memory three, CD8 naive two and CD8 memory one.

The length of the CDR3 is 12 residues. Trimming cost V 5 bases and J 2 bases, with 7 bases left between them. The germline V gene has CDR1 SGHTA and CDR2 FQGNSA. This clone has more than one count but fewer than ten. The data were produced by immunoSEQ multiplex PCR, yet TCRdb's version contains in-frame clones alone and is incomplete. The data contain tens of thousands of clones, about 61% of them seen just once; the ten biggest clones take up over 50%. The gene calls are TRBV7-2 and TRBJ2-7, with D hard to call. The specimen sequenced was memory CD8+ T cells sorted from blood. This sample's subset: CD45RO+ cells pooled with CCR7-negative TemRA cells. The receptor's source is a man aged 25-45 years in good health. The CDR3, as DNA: TGTGCCAGCAGCATAAGTGCCTACGAGCAGTACTTC. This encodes CASSISAYEQYF.